These 25 T cell receptor beta chains were all obtained from the same sample, sequenced in a study of blood T cells in healthy people across ages (dated by TCRdb to about 2015). The library was generated by 5' RACE. The run used an Illumina HiSeq 2500. The second PCR ran for about 6 to 12 cycles and used a J-beta primer mix along with a sample-barcoded 5' primer. TCRdb trimmed public reads at Q25 via fastp, called clones via MiXCR and kept in-frame beta chains. Here each entry gathers all rows of one CDR3 protein and keeps the most common genes and DNA. The sample has 1.6 million or so distinct CDR3 sequences on record, about 31% of them singletons. The top ten clonotypes cover over 9% of the sample. The sample comprised blood. The origin of the receptors is a woman in her 30s in good health.

This clonotype was counted between two and nine times. The CDR3 DNA is TGCGCCAGCAGCCAAGGGGGAAGAAGGTCTGGGGCCAACGTCCTGACTTTC. Amino acid sequence: CASSQGGRRSGANVLTF. The genes are TRBV4-1 and TRBJ2-6; D is unclear. The germline CDR1 and CDR2 sequences are MGHRA and YSYEKL. There are 17 residues in the CDR3. V was clipped by 1 base and J by 1 base, with 11 bases between them.

J is TRBJ1-1 and V is TRBV12-3 or TRBV12-4; unclear D gene. The CDR3 is 13 residues long. V lost 7 bases, J lost 1 base, and 10 bases lay in between. This chain's CDR3 is CASKIRSNTEAFF. The CDR3 DNA follows: TGTGCCAGCAAGATCAGGTCGAACACTGAAGCTTTCTTT.

This clonotype was detected only a few times. This chain's CDR3 is CASSHPSKVEKGHSYNEQFF. The CDR3 DNA reads TGCGCCAGCAGCCACCCCTCCAAGGTTGAGAAAGGGCACTCCTACAATGAGCAGTTCTTC. The rearrangement joins TRBV4-1 to TRBJ2-1, with unresolved D. V was trimmed by 3 bases and J by 0 bases, leaving 24 bases between them. CDR3 size: 20 residues. Germline CDR1 reads MGHRA; CDR2 reads YSYEKL.

The CDR3 sequence: CASSEYQGGNNEQFF. The CDR3 DNA is TGTGCCAGCAGTGAATATCAGGGCGGAAACAATGAGCAGTTCTTC. The chain carries TRBV25-1 and TRBJ2-1; TRBD1 might be the D (5 bases). Germline CDR1 and CDR2: MGHDK and SYGVNS. This CDR3 has 15 amino acids. V lost 0 bases and J lost 5, with 11 bases in between. The complete variable domain, with remaining parts taken from reference TRBV25-1 and TRBJ2-1, reads EADIYQTPRYLVIGTGKKITLECSQTMGHDKMYWYQQDPGMELHLIHYSYGVNSTEKGDLSSESTVSRIRTEHFPLTLESARPSHTSQYLCASSEYQGGNNEQFFGPGTRLTVL.

Ten or more counts support this clonotype. The chain is built from TRBV4-2 and TRBJ2-3; 9 positions match TRBD1. Losses at the gene ends were 0 bases for V and 0 bases for J; bases not matched to a gene: 1. Germline loops: CDR1 LGHNA, CDR2 YNFKEQ. CDR3 length: 16 amino acids. CDR3: CASSQEGTGSTDTQYF. The CDR3 DNA follows: TGTGCCAGCAGCCAAGAGGGGACAGGGAGCACAGATACGCAGTATTTT.

This chain uses TRBV5-1 with TRBJ2-2, with D possibly TRBD2 on 5 matching bases. Germline CDR1 SGHRS, CDR2 YFSETQ. The CDR3 runs 15 residues. The germline V and J ends were trimmed by 4 bases and 2 bases, with 12 bases remaining between them. The CDR3 DNA is TGCGCCAGCAGCCCGAGAGCGGAAAACACCGGGGAGCTGTTTTTT. Its protein is CASSPRAENTGELFF.

The V call is TRBV20-1, the J call TRBJ2-7, with TRBD1 matching 7 bases. The CDR3 has 14 residues. Per the germline V gene, CDR1 is DFQATT and CDR2 is SNEGSKA (reference sequence). Trimming at V came to 6 bases and at J to 2 bases, leaving 10 bases not matched to a gene. DNA for the CDR3: TGCAGTGCACGACCCCGGGACAGCCCCTACGAGCAGTACTTC. This gives the protein CSARPRDSPYEQYF.

The rearrangement uses TRBV21-1 and TRBJ2-7; no check of the table's D call, TRBD2, against the DNA was made. TRBV21-1 is deemed a pseudogene. The CDR3 length is 16 residues. CDR3 nucleotides: TGTGCCAGCAGCACAAGTAGCGGGGGGATGACCTACGAGCAGTACTTC. This gives the protein CASSTSSGGMTYEQYF.

This sequence joins TRBV25-1 and TRBJ2-1, with unresolved D. The CDR3 spans 16 residues. CDR1 is MGHDK, CDR2 SYGVNS, per germline. Trimming pared 7 bases from V and 0 bases from J, leaving 16 bases between. Here the CDR3 DNA reads TGTGCCAGCACTGGAAGGGCTTTTCCCTCCTACAATGAGCAGTTCTTC. Amino acid sequence: CASTGRAFPSYNEQFF.

This chain links TRBV9 with TRBJ1-1; 7 bases are a match to TRBD1. CDR3 length equals 14 residues. The V gene's germline CDR1 is SGDLS and CDR2 YYNGEE. V shed 3 bases and J 3 bases; nucleotides not matched to a gene: 5. DNA of the CDR3: TGTGCCAGCAGCGCGACACAGGGGTACACTGAAGCTTTCTTT. It translates to CASSATQGYTEAFF.

CDR3 sequence reads: CASSQDPGLSISYEQYF. The DNA of the CDR3 is TGTGCCAGCAGCCAAGATCCCGGGCTATCTATTTCCTACGAGCAGTACTTC. The rearrangement uses TRBV3-1 and TRBJ2-7; D is undetermined. The CDR3 has 17 amino acids. The V end lost 0 bases, the J end lost 1 base, and 16 bases lay between the germline ends. Per germline, CDR1 LGHDT and CDR2 YNNKEL (reference sequence).

The J gene is TRBJ1-2, the V gene TRBV7-9; D gene ambiguous. Trimming left V 0 bases short and J 2 bases short, with 10 bases between. Germline lookup yields CDR1 SEHNR and CDR2 FQNEAQ (reference sequence). The CDR3 consists of 15 residues. The CDR3: CASSLAQAGNYGYTF. For the CDR3, the DNA is TGTGCCAGCAGCTTAGCGCAAGCGGGGAACTATGGCTACACCTTC.

This clonotype appeared a few times. The V gene is TRBV7-9, the J gene TRBJ2-7, with 7 positions matching TRBD1. Losses at the gene ends were 5 bases for V and 5 bases for J; bases not matched to a gene: 6. Germline V gene data show CDR1 as SEHNR and CDR2 as FQNEAQ (reference sequence). The CDR3 runs 13 residues. The chain's CDR3 is CASSVDRFDEQYF. CDR3 nucleotide sequence: TGTGCCAGCAGCGTGGACAGGTTCGACGAGCAGTACTTC.

V and J are TRBV7-9 and TRBJ2-5; TRBD2 aligns across 8 bases. Trimming took 5 bases from V and 7 from J; bases not matched to a gene: 15. The V gene's germline CDR1 is SEHNR and CDR2 FQNEAQ (reference sequence). The CDR3 consists of 16 residues. CDR3 amino acids: CASSRRAGDLPGTQYF. The CDR3 DNA reads as TGTGCCAGCAGCCGCCGAGCGGGAGATTTGCCTGGGACCCAGTACTTC. Drawing the rest from reference TRBV7-9 and TRBJ2-5, the complete variable domain is DTGVSQNPRHKITKRGQNVTFRCDPISEHNRLYWYRQTLGQGPEFLTYFQNEAQLEKSRLLSDRFSAERPKGSFSTLEIQRTEQGDSAMYLCASSRRAGDLPGTQYFGPGTRLLVL.

The chain uses TRBV20-1 and TRBJ2-1; 8 bases fit TRBD1. The V gene end was trimmed by 5 bases and the J gene end by 2 bases; junction bases not matched to a gene: 20. The CDR3 covers 19 residues. Looked up from germline, CDR1 is DFQATT and CDR2 is SNEGSKA (reference sequence). The CDR3 DNA sequence: TGCAGTGCTTTCCGGACAGGGCGGATTTCCGTAAAGACCTACAATGAGCAGTTCTTC. This sequence encodes CSAFRTGRISVKTYNEQFF.

This clonotype was observed a handful of times. The chain joins TRBV4-2 to TRBJ2-7; D not resolved. The germline V gene encodes CDR1 LGHNA and CDR2 YNFKEQ. Trimming left V 4 bases short and J 4 bases short, with 11 bases between. The CDR3 covers 13 residues. CDR3 bases: TGTGCCAGCAGCCCCTATCAAGAGTACGAGCAGTACTTC. It codes for CASSPYQEYEQYF.

The V call is TRBV7-9, the J call TRBJ2-1, with 10 bases lining up with TRBD2. There are 20 residues in the CDR3. The germline gives CDR1 SEHNR, CDR2 FQNEAQ (reference sequence). J was trimmed by 1 base and V by 4 bases; bases with no gene match: 16. CDR3 sequence (DNA): TGTGCCAGCAGCTCGCAGAGATGGTCTAGCGGGAGAGTATCCTACAATGAGCAGTTCTTC. Amino acids: CASSSQRWSSGRVSYNEQFF.

This clonotype turned up a few times. The chain links TRBV29-1 to TRBJ2-2; D perhaps matches TRBD2 (5 bases). There are 12 residues in the CDR3. Germline CDR1 and CDR2: SQVTM and ANQGSEA. V dropped 7 bases and J dropped 3 bases, with 9 bases sitting between them. In DNA form, the CDR3 reads TGCAGCGGTCGGGGAGACACCGGGGAGCTGTTTTTT. Translation gives CSGRGDTGELFF.

This clonotype has more than one count but fewer than ten. This sequence may be a read error, since a much larger clone differs from it by one base. This chain's CDR3 is CASIFNTEAFF. The CDR3 nucleotides are TGTGCCAGCATCTTTAACACTGAAGCTTTCTTT. The chain carries TRBV5-5 and TRBJ1-1; D is unresolved. The ends were cut back, 6 bases at V and 2 bases at J, with 5 bases in the middle. CDR1 and CDR2 from the germline V gene are SGHKS and YYEKEE (reference sequence). CDR3 size: 11 residues.

The J gene is TRBJ2-5, the V gene TRBV20-1; 8 bases agree with TRBD2. The germline CDR1 and CDR2 sequences are DFQATT and SNEGSKA (reference sequence). This CDR3 is 16 amino acids long. CDR3 sequence reads: CRAPGTSPPPRETQYF. CDR3 DNA sequence: TGCAGGGCGCCCGGGACTAGTCCTCCCCCCCGAGAGACCCAGTACTTC.

This sequence joins TRBV13 and TRBJ2-1; TRBD2 agrees at 14 bases. CDR3 length: 16 amino acids. The germline CDR1 and CDR2 sequences are PRHDT and FYEKMQ (reference sequence). V lost 5 bases to trimming and J lost 5 bases; unmatched junction nucleotides: 5. CDR3 protein: CASSGLAGGSDNEQFF. The CDR3, as DNA: TGTGCCAGCAGCGGACTAGCGGGGGGTAGTGACAATGAGCAGTTCTTC.

The V call is TRBV29-1, the J call TRBJ1-1; 9 nucleotides line up with TRBD1. Per the germline V gene, CDR1 is SQVTM and CDR2 is ANQGSEA. V lost 7 bases, J lost 8 bases, and 8 bases stayed unmatched. The CDR3 has 12 residues. CDR3 loop: CSAIQGAVEAFF. The CDR3 coding sequence is TGCAGCGCCATACAGGGGGCGGTGGAAGCTTTCTTT.

The genes are TRBV2 and TRBJ2-5; the D gene is possibly TRBD2 (6 bases). The germline gives CDR1 SNHLY, CDR2 FYNNEI. CDR3 length: 13 amino acids. The V end lost 8 bases, the J end lost 1 base, and 11 bases lay between the germline ends. The CDR3 sequence is CASLRDFQETQYF. The CDR3 DNA sequence: TGTGCCAGCCTCCGGGACTTCCAAGAGACCCAGTACTTC.

This clonotype was picked up a small number of times. This rearrangement joins TRBV6-1 to TRBJ2-1; 11 bases map to TRBD2. CDR3 size: 17 residues. Germline CDR1 and CDR2: MNHNS and SASEGT. With 10 bases clipped from V and 0 bases from J, the junction kept 11 bases outside the gene matches. The chain's CDR3 is CATTRLAGPGSYNEQFF. The CDR3 coding sequence is TGTGCCACCACCCGACTAGCGGGACCTGGCTCCTACAATGAGCAGTTCTTC.

V is TRBV14 and J is TRBJ2-1, with D uncertain. The CDR3 contains 16 residues. Trimming took 0 bases from V and 0 from J, leaving 9 bases between them. Per the germline V gene, CDR1 is SGHDN and CDR2 is FVKESK. In DNA form, the CDR3 reads TGTGCCAGCAGCCAAGATATAGCCAACTCCTACAATGAGCAGTTCTTC. This codes for CASSQDIANSYNEQFF.